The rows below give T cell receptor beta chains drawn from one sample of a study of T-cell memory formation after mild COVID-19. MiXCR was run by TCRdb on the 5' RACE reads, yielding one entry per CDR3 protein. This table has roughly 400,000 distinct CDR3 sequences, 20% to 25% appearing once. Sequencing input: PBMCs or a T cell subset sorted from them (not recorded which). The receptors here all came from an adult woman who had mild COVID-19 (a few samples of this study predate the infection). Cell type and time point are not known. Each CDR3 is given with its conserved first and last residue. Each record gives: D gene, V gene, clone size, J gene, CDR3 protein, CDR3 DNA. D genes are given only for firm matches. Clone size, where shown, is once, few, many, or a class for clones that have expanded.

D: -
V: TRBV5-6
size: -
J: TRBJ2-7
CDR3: CASSPLIGDYEQYF
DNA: TGTGCCAGCAGCCCCCTCATAGGGGACTACGAGCAGTACTTC

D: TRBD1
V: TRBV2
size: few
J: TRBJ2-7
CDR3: CASSAEQGAYEQYF
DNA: TGTGCCAGCAGTGCGGAACAGGGGGCCTACGAGCAGTACTTC

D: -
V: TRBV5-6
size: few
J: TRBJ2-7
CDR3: CASSWGSTLEQYF
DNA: TGTGCCAGCAGCTGGGGTAGCACCTTGGAGCAGTACTTC

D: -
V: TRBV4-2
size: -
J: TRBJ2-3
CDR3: CASSPEGEDTQYF
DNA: TGTGCCAGCAGCCCTGAGGGGGAAGATACGCAGTATTTT

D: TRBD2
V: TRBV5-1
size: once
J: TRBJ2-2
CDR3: CASSPMGGRNTGELFF
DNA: TGCGCCAGCAGCCCAATGGGCGGGAGAAACACCGGGGAGCTGTTTTTT

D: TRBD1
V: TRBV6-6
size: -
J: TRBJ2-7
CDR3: CASSVGGQGNYEQYF
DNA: TGTGCCAGCAGTGTGGGGGGACAGGGGAATTACGAGCAGTACTTC

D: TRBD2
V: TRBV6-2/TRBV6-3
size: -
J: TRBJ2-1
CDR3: CASSLSGIAYNEQFF
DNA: TGTGCCAGCAGTCTAAGCGGGATTGCCTACAATGAGCAGTTCTTC

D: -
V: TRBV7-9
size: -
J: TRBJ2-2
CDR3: CASMAGEAGRTPGELFF
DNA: TGTGCCAGCATGGCAGGGGAGGCGGGAAGGACCCCCGGGGAGCTGTTTTTT

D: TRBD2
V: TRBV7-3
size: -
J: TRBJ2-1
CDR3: CASSLKTSGYNEQFF
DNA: TGTGCCAGCAGCTTAAAGACTAGCGGTTACAATGAGCAGTTCTTC

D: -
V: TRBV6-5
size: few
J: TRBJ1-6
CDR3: CASSYTGNYNSPLHF
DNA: TGTGCCAGCAGTTACACCGGGAACTATAATTCACCCCTCCACTTT

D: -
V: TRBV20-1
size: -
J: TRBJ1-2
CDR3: CSAEGQLRDYGYTF
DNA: TGCAGTGCCGAGGGGCAGCTAAGGGACTATGGCTACACCTTC

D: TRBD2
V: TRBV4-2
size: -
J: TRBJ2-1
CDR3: CASSQDGTSGNRNEQFF
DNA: TGTGCCAGCAGCCAAGACGGGACTAGCGGGAACCGCAATGAGCAGTTCTTC

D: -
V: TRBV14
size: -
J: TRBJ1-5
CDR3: CASSHMGVYSNQPQHF
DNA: TGTGCCAGCAGCCACATGGGAGTCTATAGCAATCAGCCCCAGCATTTT

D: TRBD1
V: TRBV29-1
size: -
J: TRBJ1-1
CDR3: CSVEEWSGTGRWTFF
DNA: TGCAGCGTTGAAGAATGGAGTGGGACAGGGCGCTGGACTTTCTTT

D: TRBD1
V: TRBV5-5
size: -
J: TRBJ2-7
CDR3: CASSGGQGAKEYF
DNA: TGTGCCAGCAGCGGAGGACAGGGGGCGAAGGAGTACTTC

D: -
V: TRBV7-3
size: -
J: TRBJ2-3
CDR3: CASSLSGGRTDTQYF
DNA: TGTGCCAGCAGCTTATCGGGCGGCCGCACAGATACGCAGTATTTT

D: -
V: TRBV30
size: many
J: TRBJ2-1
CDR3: CAWRKAAYNEQFF
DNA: TGTGCCTGGAGGAAAGCCGCCTACAATGAGCAGTTCTTC

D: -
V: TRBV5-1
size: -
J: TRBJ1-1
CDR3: CASSSDTRKTEAFF
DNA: TGCGCCAGCAGCTCAGACACTCGAAAAACTGAAGCTTTCTTT

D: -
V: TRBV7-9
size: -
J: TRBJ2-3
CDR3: CASRPGEVDTQYF
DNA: TGTGCCAGCAGACCCGGGGAGGTAGATACGCAGTATTTT

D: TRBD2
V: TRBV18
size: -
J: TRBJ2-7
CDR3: CASSPPLTSGGSYEQYF
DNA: TGTGCCAGCTCACCACCCTTGACTAGCGGGGGCTCCTACGAGCAGTACTTC

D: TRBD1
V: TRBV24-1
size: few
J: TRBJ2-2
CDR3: CATGNLRQGYTGELFF
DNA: TGTGCCACCGGAAACCTAAGACAGGGTTACACCGGGGAGCTGTTTTTT

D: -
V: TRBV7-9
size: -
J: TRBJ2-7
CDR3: CASSHRFWEQYF
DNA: TGTGCCAGCAGCCACAGGTTCTGGGAGCAGTACTTC

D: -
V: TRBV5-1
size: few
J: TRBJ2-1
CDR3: CASSLASGNHNEQFF
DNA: TGCGCCAGCAGCTTGGCCTCAGGGAATCACAATGAGCAGTTCTTC

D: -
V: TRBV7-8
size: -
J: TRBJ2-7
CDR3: CASSLGSYGAWGEQYF
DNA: TGTGCCAGCAGCTTAGGGTCGTACGGGGCCTGGGGCGAGCAGTACTTC

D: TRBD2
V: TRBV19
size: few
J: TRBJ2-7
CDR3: CASSIPGGSYEQYF
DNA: TGTGCCAGTAGTATTCCCGGGGGGTCCTACGAGCAGTACTTC

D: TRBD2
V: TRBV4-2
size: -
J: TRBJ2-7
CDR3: CASSQDGERSGRPYEQYF
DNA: TGTGCCAGCAGCCAAGACGGGGAAAGGAGCGGGAGACCCTACGAGCAGTACTTC

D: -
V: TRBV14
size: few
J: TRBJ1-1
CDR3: CASSQTLYTEAFF
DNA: TGTGCCAGCAGCCAAACTCTGTACACTGAAGCTTTCTTT

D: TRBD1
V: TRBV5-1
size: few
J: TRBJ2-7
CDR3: CASSLGQGTTYEQYF
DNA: TGCGCCAGCAGCTTAGGACAGGGGACGACCTACGAGCAGTACTTC

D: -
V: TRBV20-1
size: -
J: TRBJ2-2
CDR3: CSAMGLSRLGELFF
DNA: TGCAGTGCGATGGGACTGTCGAGGTTGGGGGAGCTGTTTTTT

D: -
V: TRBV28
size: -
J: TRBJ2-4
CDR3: CASSSHRLAKNIQYF
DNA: TGTGCCAGCAGTTCGCACAGGCTAGCCAAAAACATTCAGTACTTC

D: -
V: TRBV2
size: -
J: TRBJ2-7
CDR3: CASSVRLDGHYEQYF
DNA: TGTGCCAGCAGTGTCCGGCTAGACGGTCACTACGAGCAGTACTTC

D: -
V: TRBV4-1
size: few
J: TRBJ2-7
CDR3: CASSQDRAGVYEQYF
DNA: TGCGCCAGCAGCCAAGATCGGGCAGGGGTCTACGAGCAGTACTTC

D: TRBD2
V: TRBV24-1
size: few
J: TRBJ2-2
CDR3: CATSDRWTSGRIGELFF
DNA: TGTGCCACCAGTGATCGTTGGACTAGCGGGAGGATCGGGGAGCTGTTTTTT

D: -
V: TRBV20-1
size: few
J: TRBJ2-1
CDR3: CSVPGPPTNEQFF
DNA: TGCAGTGTGCCGGGCCCTCCAACCAATGAGCAGTTCTTC

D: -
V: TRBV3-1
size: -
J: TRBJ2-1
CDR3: CASSQRNNEQFF
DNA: TGTGCCAGCAGCCAACGAAACAATGAGCAGTTCTTC

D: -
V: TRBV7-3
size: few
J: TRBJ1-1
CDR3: CASSLTSYIEAFF
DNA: TGTGCCAGCAGCTTAACCTCGTACATTGAAGCTTTCTTT

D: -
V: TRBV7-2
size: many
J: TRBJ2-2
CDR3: CASSLETGELFF
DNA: TGTGCCAGCAGCTTAGAGACCGGGGAGCTGTTTTTT